The subject of this entry is one TCR beta chain. This clone has just a few counts. Its recognized antigen is unknown. Within one base of it there is no much larger clone, and no base qualities were kept. This record comes from a study of blood T cell repertoires in COVID-19 (dated by TCRdb to about 2020). For the wider study: Samples from collaborators originated in the United States, Italy and Spain and spanned both the acute and convalescent phases of COVID-19. The material from the prospective study consisted of cDNA or gDNA derived from T cells, B-cell-depleted T cells, or PBMCs. Deeply sampled blood TCRbeta repertoires from subjects exposed to, actively infected with, or recovered from COVID-19 were included in the dataset. The repertoires were released in a freely available public database meant as a resource for research on the immune response to SARS-CoV-2. Samples were obtained from the ongoing ImmuneRACE study (first 160 participants) and from 1,254 subjects provided by 6 global collaborators. Sample metadata almost always included a de-identified subject ID, COVID-19 status, age in years and sex. Where HLA class I and class II types were available, the types were taken from metadata supplied by the sample provider, not from assay-based typing.

The immunoSEQ Assay, a bias-controlled multiplex PCR, was used to amplify TCRbeta CDR3 regions from genomic DNA. The study's own analysis went as follows. The number of nucleated cells in each sample was estimated from the amplification of reference gene primers within the assay. Sequence reads were collapsed and filtered to measure the absolute abundance of every unique TCRbeta CDR3 rearrangement. Productive Simpson clonality was computed per sample as the square root of Simpson's diversity index over productive rearrangements. TCRdb limited this immuneACCESS table to in-frame rearrangements with V and J called. A share of clones is missing; checked studies link under half to unresolved V genes, and the rest is unexplained. The DNA gave D and trimming, while V, J and clone size come from that table. This sample comprises about 140,000 clones, around four fifths of them detected only once. The ten most abundant clones make up roughly 1.5% of the sample.

On the study overall, not on this receptor specifically: Clinical and demographic metadata were provided uncurated, with the amount varying by source and participant.

Each collaborating institution followed its own protocols to collect whole blood in K2EDTA tubes. Collaborator samples were shipped for TCRbeta analysis as frozen whole blood, isolated PBMCs, or DNA extracted from either sample type. The sequencing input was peripheral blood. The receptor was isolated from a human donor in a cohort sampled during active COVID-19.

The CDR3 is CASSPGQGQSYEQYF. DNA sequence: TGCGCCAGCAGCCCGGGACAGGGCCAATCCTACGAGCAGTACTTC. The chain is made from TRBV4-1 and TRBJ2-7; 9 central nucleotides agree with TRBD1. Via the germline V gene, CDR1 is MGHRA and CDR2 YSYEKL. Compared with germline, V lacks 4 bases and J lacks 1 base; bases without a gene match: 5. Measured from the cysteine to the phenylalanine, the CDR3 is 15 residues long. Just the 45-base CDR3 DNA is kept, in frame starting at base 1.